A selection of T cell receptor beta chains follows, all from one sample in a study of Ad26.COV2.S vaccination and SARS-CoV-2 variants. Assay: immunoSEQ multiplex PCR; the TCRdb copy retains only in-frame clones and omits some. Here the sample spans 360,000 or so clones, about nine tenths being singletons. The material was peripheral blood, obtained in a trial of Ad26.COV2.S vaccine versus placebo. These TCRs come from a person between 18 and 65 years old who received the Ad26.COV2.S COVID-19 vaccine or a placebo. Both conserved end residues are part of each CDR3. D genes are given only for firm matches. Expanded clones are given a class, and other clones once, few, many or no size at all.

J,V,D,size,DNA,CDR3
TRBJ1-1,TRBV15,-,-,TGTGCCACCAGCAGAGAACGGGGCATGAACACTGAAGCTTTCTTT,CATSRERGMNTEAFF
TRBJ1-1,TRBV14,-,-,TGTGCCAGCACCCACACTAACACTGAAGCTTTCTTT,CASTHTNTEAFF
TRBJ2-5,TRBV7-6,-,-,TGTGCCAGCAGCTTAAAACAGGGCGGGACAGAGACCCAGTACTTC,CASSLKQGGTETQYF
TRBJ1-6,TRBV27,-,-,TGTGCCAGCAGTTTATTTTCCGGAAGCTCCTATAATTCACCCCTCCACTTT,CASSLFSGSSYNSPLHF
TRBJ2-2,TRBV12-3/TRBV12-4,-,once,TGTGCCGGCTGGACTTCATACACCGGGGAGCTGTTTTTT,CAGWTSYTGELFF
TRBJ1-3,TRBV7-8,-,-,TGTGCCAGCAGCTTAGGATCTATTTCTGGAAACACCATATATTTT,CASSLGSISGNTIYF
TRBJ1-5,TRBV18,-,-,TGTGCCAGCTCACCAGGGAGCCAGAATCAGCCCCAGCATTTT,CASSPGSQNQPQHF
TRBJ2-1,TRBV11-3,TRBD2,-,TGTGCCAGCAGCTCTTCCCTCCTAGCGGGGGGACCTTACAATGAGCAGTTCTTC,CASSSSLLAGGPYNEQFF
TRBJ1-1,TRBV5-6,-,-,TGTGCCAGCAGCTTAGGGCCGGGGGCAAGGGCTGAAGCTTTCTTT,CASSLGPGARAEAFF
TRBJ1-6,TRBV6-4,-,-,TGTGCCAGCAGTGACAGGGATAATTCACCCCTCCACTTT,CASSDRDNSPLHF
TRBJ1-5,TRBV11-2,-,-,TGTGCCAGCAGCTTAAAGGTCGGGCAGCCCCAGCATTTT,CASSLKVGQPQHF